The 10 T cell receptor beta chains given below trace back to one sample, sequenced in a study of vaccination and CD4 T cells after COVID-19. These receptors lack a known antigen. The treatment denotes: approximately 9-day PBMC culture with coronavirus spike peptide pools or control peptides (ViraFEST assay). Sequence data for DNA of cultured CD4+ T cells were generated by the Oncomine TCR Beta short-read assay. MiXCR was run by TCRdb on the PCR reads, yielding one entry per CDR3 protein. The sample lists around 10,000 distinct CDR3 sequences; less than 35% were seen once. Material: CD4+ T cells from blood, cultured in vitro, obtained after SARS-CoV-2 vaccination. All receptors come from a human donor who had recovered from COVID-19.

The V call is TRBV27, the J call TRBJ2-7, with 7 bases matching TRBD2. Losses at the gene ends were 6 bases for V and 1 base for J; bases not matched to a gene: 9. This CDR3 region has 15 residues. Germline loops: CDR1 MNHEY, CDR2 SMNVEV (reference sequence). CDR3 sequence (DNA): TGTGCCAGCAGCCCCGGGAGGTACGGGTCCTACGAGCAGTACTTC. It codes for CASSPGRYGSYEQYF.

This clonotype was seen a few times. The V gene is TRBV20-1, the J gene TRBJ2-1, with D possibly matching TRBD2 (6 bases). CDR3 length: 16 residues. V lost 0 bases, J lost 8 bases, and 20 bases lay in between. CDR1 DFQATT and CDR2 SNEGSKA come from the germline V gene (reference sequence). The CDR3 reads CSARDRGAGSAHEQFF. The CDR3, as DNA: TGCAGTGCTAGAGATAGGGGAGCCGGGAGTGCCCATGAGCAGTTCTTC.

This clonotype was counted a few times. The chain links TRBV20-1 to TRBJ2-5, with D possibly matching TRBD2 (7 bases). Between the trimmed V and J ends, which lost 3 bases and 4 bases, there was a span of 9 bases. Per germline, CDR1 DFQATT and CDR2 SNEGSKA (reference sequence). The CDR3 length is 12 residues. CDR3 sequence reads: CSARGGGETQYF. The CDR3 DNA reads TGCAGTGCTAGGGGAGGGGGAGAGACCCAGTACTTC.

V gene TRBV30 combines with J gene TRBJ2-4, with D perhaps matching TRBD2 (6 bases). The V end lost 4 bases, the J end lost 7 bases, and 11 bases lay between the germline ends. The CDR3 has 12 residues. Germline CDR1 and CDR2: GTSNPN and SVGIG (reference sequence). The CDR3 region has the DNA TGTGCCTGGACAGGGAGCGGGAACATTCAGTACTTC. This translates into CAWTGSGNIQYF.

V usage is TRBV11-2 and J usage is TRBJ2-3, with TRBD2 matching over 9 bases. V lost 4 bases and J lost 4; bases outside the gene matches: 6. The CDR3 is 15 amino acids. Germline V gives CDR1 SGHAT, CDR2 FQNNGV. CDR3 sequence: CASSYSGRRPDTQYF. The CDR3 nucleotides read TGTGCCAGCAGCTACAGCGGGAGGCGTCCAGATACGCAGTATTTT.

The table lists this clonotype with a few counts. The chain recombines TRBV20-1 with TRBJ2-7, with a weak D call TRBD1 (6 bases). Trimming took 4 bases from V and 5 from J, leaving 15 bases between them. Germline assignment: CDR1 DFQATT and CDR2 SNEGSKA (reference sequence). CDR3 length equals 13 residues. This chain's CDR3 is CSANRQVFHEQYF. In nucleotides, the CDR3 is TGCAGTGCTAATCGACAGGTGTTCCACGAGCAGTACTTC.

This sequence joins TRBV6-5 and TRBJ1-5; unclear D gene. The CDR3 extends over 15 amino acids. The V gene lost 2 bases and the J gene lost 0 bases, with 8 bases spanning the gap. CDR1 is MNHEY and CDR2 is SVGAGI in the germline V gene. Here the CDR3 reads CASSYNPYSNQPQHF. The CDR3 nucleotides are TGTGCCAGCAGTTACAACCCTTATAGCAATCAGCCCCAGCATTTT.

The table lists this clonotype with a few counts. This sequence joins TRBV20-1 and TRBJ2-6; a possible D gene is TRBD1 (5 bases). Germline V CDR1 and CDR2: DFQATT, SNEGSKA (reference sequence). The ends were cut back, 6 bases at V and 4 bases at J, with 10 bases in the middle. CDR3 length: 13 amino acids. CDR3 nucleotides: TGCAGTGCCCAGGGTTCAGGGGCCAACGTCCTGACTTTC. It codes for CSAQGSGANVLTF.

There are a few counts of this clonotype. The V and J genes are TRBV11-3 and TRBJ1-1, with D maybe TRBD1 (5 bases). This CDR3 is built from 14 residues. Trimming removed 2 bases at V and 1 base at J, with 8 bases between. From germline, CDR1 is SGHNT and CDR2 YENEEA. CDR3 nucleotide sequence: TGTGCCAGCAGCTTATATGGGGCGAACACTGAAGCTTTCTTT. This gives the protein CASSLYGANTEAFF.

This clonotype is judged medium-sized. The chain joins TRBV7-9 to TRBJ1-2; 10 bases are a match to TRBD1. Germline CDR1 reads SEHNR; CDR2 reads FQNEAQ (reference sequence). There are 14 residues in the CDR3. V lost 4 bases, J lost 10 bases, and 9 bases stayed unmatched. The CDR3 region has the DNA TGTGCCAGCAGCTATGGTGGGGACAGGGGTACCTACACCTTC. Translated: CASSYGGDRGTYTF.